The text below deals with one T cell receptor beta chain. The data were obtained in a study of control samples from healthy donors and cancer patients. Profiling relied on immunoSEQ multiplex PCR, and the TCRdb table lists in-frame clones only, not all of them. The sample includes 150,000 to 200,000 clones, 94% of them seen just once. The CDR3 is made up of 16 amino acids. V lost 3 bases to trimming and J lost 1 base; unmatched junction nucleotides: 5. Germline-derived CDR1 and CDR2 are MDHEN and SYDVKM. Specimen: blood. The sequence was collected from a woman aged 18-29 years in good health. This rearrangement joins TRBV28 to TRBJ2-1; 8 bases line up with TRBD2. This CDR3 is CASSFVSGGSYNEQFF. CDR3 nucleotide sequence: TGTGCCAGCAGTTTTGTCAGCGGGGGTTCCTACAATGAGCAGTTCTTC.